The 29 T cell receptor beta chains listed next were all sequenced from one sample in a study of T cells in Graves' hyperthyroidism and ophthalmopathy. RNA transcripts gave rise to amplified TCR beta CDR3 regions. Carried out on the TCR CDR3, a first-round RT-PCR used the HTBI primer set. TCRdb reprocessed the multiplex PCR reads via MiXCR and lists one record per CDR3 protein. This table holds around 700,000 distinct CDR3 sequences, approximately 19% found once. Sequenced sample: blood. The source of these receptors is a woman in her forties or fifties with Graves' hyperthyroidism that later progressed to Graves' ophthalmopathy.

This clonotype was seen at least ten times. This chain joins TRBV18 and TRBJ1-4; D remains ambiguous. The V end was cut by 1 base, the J end by 1 base, with 4 bases between. Germline-derived CDR1 and CDR2 are KGHSH and LQKENI. CDR3 size: 14 residues. The CDR3 loop is CASSPRKTNEKLFF. CDR3 in DNA: TGTGCCAGCTCACCACGAAAAACTAATGAAAAACTGTTTTTT.

There are a few counts of this clonotype. The V gene is TRBV5-4, the J gene TRBJ1-2, with D possibly matching TRBD1 (6 bases). V was cut by 0 bases and J by 3 bases, with 12 bases left in between. The CDR3 is 15 residues long. In germline, CDR1 is SGHNT, CDR2 YYREEE (reference sequence). The DNA for the CDR3 is TGTGCCAGCAGCTTGGTCGGGGGCAGGGACTATGGCTACACCTTC. Encoded protein: CASSLVGGRDYGYTF.

The table lists this clonotype with many counts. This sequence joins TRBV5-1 and TRBJ2-1; 11 nucleotides align to TRBD2. J lost 10 bases, V lost 1 base, and 7 bases had no gene match. Germline V gives CDR1 SGHRS, CDR2 YFSETQ. The CDR3 is 15 amino acids. CDR3 sequence (DNA): TGCGCCAGCAGCTTGAGTCTAGCGGGGGGCCACGAGCAGTTCTTC. Translated: CASSLSLAGGHEQFF.

This clonotype was seen ten or more times. This chain connects TRBV10-1 to TRBJ1-1; D unresolved. The V gene lost 9 bases and the J gene lost 0 bases, with 11 bases spanning the gap. This CDR3 region has 13 residues. Germline V gene data show CDR1 as WNHNN and CDR2 as SYGVQD (reference sequence). The CDR3 DNA reads TGCGCCAGACGAAGAGGCATGAACACTGAAGCTTTCTTT. Translating it yields CARRRGMNTEAFF.

This chain connects TRBV20-1 to TRBJ2-7, with D possibly being TRBD1 (5 bases). Between the trimmed V and J ends, which lost 1 base and 6 bases, there was a span of 13 bases. Looked up from germline, CDR1 is DFQATT and CDR2 is SNEGSKA (reference sequence). The CDR3 is 13 amino acids. The CDR3 DNA is TGCAGTGCTAGAGGTTCCGTAAGGGGCGAGCAGTACTTC. Its protein is CSARGSVRGEQYF.

The rearrangement joins TRBV3-1 to TRBJ2-3; 7 positions agree with TRBD2. V lost 4 bases and J lost 0; bases outside the gene matches: 13. Germline CDR1 is LGHDT and CDR2 is YNNKEL (reference sequence). The CDR3 is 18 residues long. The CDR3: CASSPGGKRDRSTDTQYF. Here the CDR3 DNA reads TGTGCCAGCAGCCCCGGGGGGAAGCGGGACCGAAGCACAGATACGCAGTATTTT.

This clonotype was observed a few times. The chain recombines TRBV6-2 or TRBV6-3 with TRBJ2-1, with 11 bases matching TRBD2. Germline trimming cut 0 bases from V and 8 bases from J; bases unmatched to any gene: 9. Germline V gene lookup returns CDR1 MNHEY and CDR2 SVGEGT. CDR3 size: 17 residues. For the CDR3, the DNA is TGTGCCAGCAGTTACTCGAGCGTTAGCGGGGGGGCGTATGAGCAGTTCTTC. This sequence encodes CASSYSSVSGGAYEQFF.

The CDR3 loop is CASSNRPGQRGFNQPQHF. The CDR3 DNA is TGTGCCAGTAGTAATCGGCCGGGACAGAGGGGTTTCAATCAGCCCCAGCATTTT. The rearrangement joins TRBV19 to TRBJ1-5, with 7 positions matching TRBD1. V gave up 4 bases and J gave up 3 bases; unmatched junction bases: 15. This CDR3 region has 18 residues. Germline V CDR1 and CDR2: LNHDA, SQIVND (reference sequence).

This clonotype has a count of ten or more. The J gene is TRBJ2-1, the V gene TRBV7-9; no clear D gene. With 1 base removed from V and 12 bases from J, the gap between germline ends came to 10 bases. Germline CDR1 is SEHNR and CDR2 is FQNEAQ (reference sequence). The CDR3 has 12 residues. This CDR3 is CASSLESKAQFF. CDR3 in DNA: TGTGCCAGCAGCTTAGAGAGTAAGGCGCAGTTCTTC.

This rearrangement joins TRBV20-1 to TRBJ2-3; D is unresolved. CDR1 is DFQATT and CDR2 is SNEGSKA in the germline V gene (reference sequence). Trimming took 2 bases from V and 4 from J, leaving 4 bases between them. This CDR3 comprises 11 residues. The CDR3 is CSARWADTQYF. Here the CDR3 DNA reads TGCAGTGCTAGATGGGCAGATACGCAGTATTTT.

This chain joins TRBV27 and TRBJ2-2; D possibly corresponds to TRBD2 (7 bases). This CDR3 has 15 residues. Germline V CDR1 and CDR2: MNHEY, SMNVEV (reference sequence). Trimming took off 3 bases at V and 6 bases at J, with 14 bases between the two ends. The CDR3 loop is CASSFLGGGPGELFF. The CDR3 nucleotides are TGTGCCAGCAGTTTCCTTGGGGGGGGCCCCGGGGAGCTGTTTTTT.

V gene TRBV6-1 combines with J gene TRBJ2-7; 10 bases align to TRBD1. Looked up from germline, CDR1 is MNHNS and CDR2 is SASEGT. The CDR3 has 14 amino acids. The V and J ends lost 6 bases and 4 bases, in that order; junction bases with no gene match: 6. CDR3 residues: CASSVGQGPYEQYF. In nucleotides, the CDR3 is TGTGCCAGCAGCGTGGGACAGGGGCCTTACGAGCAGTACTTC.

Regarding this clonotype: A single base separates this from a much larger clone, so it may be a read error. The rearrangement joins TRBV5-1 to TRBJ1-2; D possibly corresponds to TRBD1 (5 bases). The CDR3 sequence is 15 residues long. V lost 5 bases to trimming and J lost 3 bases, with 17 bases between them. Germline assignment: CDR1 SGHRS and CDR2 YFSETQ. The CDR3, as DNA: TGCGCCAGCAGTTTTAGGGGACGGACTGACTATGGCTACACCTTC. Translating it yields CASSFRGRTDYGYTF.

The chain links TRBV3-1 to TRBJ1-2, with 7 nucleotides matching TRBD1. Germline trimming cut 4 bases from V and 8 bases from J; bases unmatched to any gene: 19. CDR1 is LGHDT and CDR2 is YNNKEL in the germline V gene (reference sequence). The CDR3 totals 17 residues. The DNA of the CDR3 is TGTGCCAGCAGCCCCACCCACCAGGGGGGGGGGCGCGTCGGCTACACCTTC. It yields the protein CASSPTHQGGGRVGYTF.

The V gene is TRBV20-1, the J gene TRBJ1-6; perhaps TRBD1 as D (6 bases). The CDR3 length is 12 residues. Germline-derived CDR1 and CDR2 are DFQATT and SNEGSKA (reference sequence). Here the CDR3 DNA reads TGCATTCCGCGACAGGATAATTCACCCCTCCACTTT. Encoded protein: CIPRQDNSPLHF.

This clonotype has only a few counts. This rearrangement joins TRBV7-3 to TRBJ2-6; D is perhaps TRBD1 (5 bases). The CDR3 contains 15 residues. V was shortened by 5 bases and J by 4 bases, with 12 bases between the two germline ends. Germline V gene data show CDR1 as SGHTA and CDR2 as FQGTGA. The CDR3 here is CASSLQGYGANVLTF. CDR3 nucleotide sequence: TGTGCCAGCAGCCTGCAGGGATACGGGGCCAACGTCCTGACTTTC.

The sample holds many counts of this clonotype. The rearrangement links TRBV10-3 to TRBJ2-7; 10 bases fit TRBD1. This CDR3 contains 15 residues. The V gene end was trimmed by 6 bases and the J gene end by 3 bases; junction bases not matched to a gene: 8. The germline V gene has CDR1 ENHRY and CDR2 SYGVKD. The CDR3 DNA sequence: TGTGCCATCAGGGGGGACAGGGGTTCATTCTACGAGCAGTACTTC. Protein product: CAIRGDRGSFYEQYF.

V gene TRBV5-1 combines with J gene TRBJ2-1; TRBD1 is a possible D gene (5 bases). Trimming removed 4 bases at V and 0 bases at J, with 14 bases between. Germline V gives CDR1 SGHRS, CDR2 YFSETQ. This CDR3 has 16 residues. The CDR3 DNA sequence: TGCGCCAGCAGCCTCGGTGACAGTTACTCCTACAATGAGCAGTTCTTC. It is translated as CASSLGDSYSYNEQFF.

This clonotype was observed a few times. This chain links TRBV6-1 with TRBJ1-2, with unresolved D. The CDR3 covers 11 residues. V shed 5 bases and J shed 7 bases, with 8 bases lying between them. Looked up from germline, CDR1 is MNHNS and CDR2 is SASEGT. The CDR3: CASSPSRGYTF. The DNA of the CDR3 is TGTGCCAGCAGTCCCTCCCGTGGCTACACCTTC.

This clonotype showed up just a few times. The V call is TRBV30, the J call TRBJ2-7, with a tentative D call TRBD1 (5 bases). Germline V lookup: CDR1 GTSNPN, CDR2 SVGIG (reference sequence). There are 14 residues in the CDR3. V shed 3 bases and J shed 2 bases, with 14 bases lying between them. This CDR3 is CAWSLGAGTYEQYF. In DNA form, the CDR3 reads TGTGCCTGGAGCCTTGGGGCAGGGACCTACGAGCAGTACTTC.

In its sample, this clonotype was seen a few times. The DNA of the CDR3 is TGCGCCAGCAGTGACTCTAGGGGGACAGGCACTGAAGCTTTCTTT. Its protein product is CASSDSRGTGTEAFF. The V gene is TRBV10-2, the J gene TRBJ1-1; TRBD1 agrees at 8 bases. The CDR3 runs to 15 residues. Germline V gives CDR1 WSHSY, CDR2 SAAADI. V was clipped by 3 bases and J by 4 bases; unmatched bases: 7.

V usage is TRBV29-1 and J usage is TRBJ1-1; TRBD1 might be the D (6 bases). CDR3 length: 12 residues. Germline loops: CDR1 SQVTM, CDR2 ANQGSEA. Trimming left V 3 bases short and J 8 bases short, with 13 bases between. CDR3 DNA: TGCAGCGTTGACCCGGACAGACCGGAAGCTTTCTTT. Translation: CSVDPDRPEAFF.

This clonotype appeared once. It may be a read error: a sequence one base away is much more abundant. V usage is TRBV27 and J usage is TRBJ1-2; D ambiguous. V lost 5 bases and J lost 3, with 10 bases in between. Germline assignment: CDR1 MNHEY and CDR2 SMNVEV (reference sequence). This CDR3 spans 13 amino acids. CDR3: CASSIGIYYGYTF. The CDR3 coding sequence is TGTGCCAGCAGTATAGGGATCTACTATGGCTACACCTTC.

This clonotype was counted at least ten times. The gene calls are TRBV27 and TRBJ1-1; the D is unclear. V dropped 4 bases and J dropped 10 bases, with 22 bases sitting between them. Germline CDR1 reads MNHEY; CDR2 reads SMNVEV (reference sequence). This CDR3 region has 15 residues. The CDR3 region has the DNA TGTGCCAGCAGTTATAAATCTCCGGTGACATCCCGAGCTTTCTTT. It is translated as CASSYKSPVTSRAFF.

This clonotype was detected ten times or more. The chain has TRBV3-1 and TRBJ1-1, with D maybe TRBD1 (5 bases). Trimming removed 5 bases from V and 2 bases from J, with 12 bases in between. The CDR3 has 14 amino acids. Germline V gene data show CDR1 as LGHDT and CDR2 as YNNKEL (reference sequence). This CDR3 is CASSSLDSNTEAFF. In DNA form, the CDR3 reads TGTGCCAGCAGCTCCCTTGACAGTAACACTGAAGCTTTCTTT. The full variable domain, in which reference TRBV3-1 and TRBJ1-1 provide the parts outside the CDR3, is DTAVSQTPKYLVTQMGNDKSIKCEQNLGHDTMYWYKQDSKKFLKIMFSYNNKELIINETVPNRFSPKSPDKAHLNLHINSLELGDSAVYFCASSSLDSNTEAFFGQGTRLTVV.

In its sample, this clonotype was seen many times. The rearrangement uses TRBV20-1 and TRBJ1-1; possibly TRBD1 for D (6 bases). Trimming removed 6 bases from V and 3 bases from J, with 17 bases in between. Germline V gene sequence: CDR1 DFQATT, CDR2 SNEGSKA (reference sequence). The CDR3 is made up of 14 amino acids. The CDR3 coding sequence is TGCAGTGCCGGAACGCCGGGACATCACACTGAAGCTTTCTTT. Residues: CSAGTPGHHTEAFF.

This rearrangement joins TRBV20-1 to TRBJ2-3, with a possible D match to TRBD2 (6 bases). Trimming cost V 4 bases and J 6 bases, with 14 bases left between them. The germline CDR1 and CDR2 sequences are DFQATT and SNEGSKA (reference sequence). The CDR3 is 13 residues long. The CDR3 DNA sequence: TGCAGTGCTAACGGACGGGGGTCGGATACGCAGTATTTT. Amino acid sequence: CSANGRGSDTQYF.

This clonotype was counted many times. The chain employs TRBV7-9 and TRBJ2-3; D call uncertain. V lost 5 bases and J lost 0, with 9 bases in between. This CDR3 comprises 14 residues. Looked up from germline, CDR1 is SEHNR and CDR2 is FQNEAQ (reference sequence). The CDR3 is CASSLVDSTDTQYF. The CDR3, as DNA: TGTGCCAGCAGCCTAGTGGATAGCACAGATACGCAGTATTTT.

The chain joins TRBV4-2 to TRBJ2-7, with 7 bases aligning to TRBD1. The CDR3 contains 14 residues. Trimming at V came to 1 base and at J to 5 bases, leaving 5 bases not matched to a gene. The germline CDR1 and CDR2 sequences are LGHNA and YNFKEQ. CDR3 nucleotide sequence: TGTGCCAGCAGCCAAGGACAGGGTCGCGACGAGCAGTACTTC. This translates into CASSQGQGRDEQYF.